Here is one TCR beta chain with its context. What it binds is not known. The data were obtained in a study of cytomegalovirus exposure and HLA in healthy donors. Study in general: About 80 million unique TCR sequences came from HLA-typed donors in an early release.

Study outcomes and limitations: V- and J-gene trimming in TCR beta was tied to a missense DCLRE1C variant by an analysis performed later. Researchers had no immune exposure information except CMV serostatus available. In a later analysis, a genetic analysis reported fewer productive-TCR N-insertions in an Asian-associated ancestry cluster than the cohort average.

The PCR was carried out with 60 Vbeta primers and 13 Jbeta primers. Sequencing was performed with immunoSEQ multiplex PCR; in TCRdb, only in-frame clones are kept and a portion is missing. The sample shows 150,000 to 200,000 clones, about 75% of them seen only once. The clonotype originates from a woman between 45 and 65 years old in good health and CMV-seropositive. Sequences were obtained from PBMCs.

CDR3 nucleotides: TGTGCCAGCAGCTTTTCTAGGACAGCGAGCAATCAGCCCCAGCATTTT. Amino acids: CASSFSRTASNQPQHF. V is TRBV7-8 and J is TRBJ1-5, with D perhaps matching TRBD1 (6 bases). V was cut by 3 bases and J by 1 base, with 13 bases left in between. Germline V gene lookup returns CDR1 SGHVS and CDR2 FQNEAQ. This CDR3 is 16 amino acids long.